This T cell receptor beta chain emerged from a study of graft-versus-host responses after intestinal transplantation. The CDR3 runs to 12 residues. V lost 9 bases and J lost 5; bases outside the gene matches: 4. Per the germline V gene, CDR1 is ENHRY and CDR2 is SYGVKD. Measured with immunoSEQ multiplex PCR; TCRdb has only the in-frame clones, and not every one. The table shows 25,000 or so clones, with roughly 87% occurring only once. As concerns this clone: Antigen: not known.

The sequence was collected from a human donor who received an intestinal transplant. The chain employs TRBV10-3 and TRBJ2-7; 10 bases map to TRBD1. Here the sequenced sample was unstimulated CD4+ T cells sorted from spleen or lymph node cells, taken before intestinal transplant. The CDR3 DNA follows: TGTGCCATGAGGACAGGGGGAAACGAGCAGTACTTC. Translated, it gives CAMRTGGNEQYF.